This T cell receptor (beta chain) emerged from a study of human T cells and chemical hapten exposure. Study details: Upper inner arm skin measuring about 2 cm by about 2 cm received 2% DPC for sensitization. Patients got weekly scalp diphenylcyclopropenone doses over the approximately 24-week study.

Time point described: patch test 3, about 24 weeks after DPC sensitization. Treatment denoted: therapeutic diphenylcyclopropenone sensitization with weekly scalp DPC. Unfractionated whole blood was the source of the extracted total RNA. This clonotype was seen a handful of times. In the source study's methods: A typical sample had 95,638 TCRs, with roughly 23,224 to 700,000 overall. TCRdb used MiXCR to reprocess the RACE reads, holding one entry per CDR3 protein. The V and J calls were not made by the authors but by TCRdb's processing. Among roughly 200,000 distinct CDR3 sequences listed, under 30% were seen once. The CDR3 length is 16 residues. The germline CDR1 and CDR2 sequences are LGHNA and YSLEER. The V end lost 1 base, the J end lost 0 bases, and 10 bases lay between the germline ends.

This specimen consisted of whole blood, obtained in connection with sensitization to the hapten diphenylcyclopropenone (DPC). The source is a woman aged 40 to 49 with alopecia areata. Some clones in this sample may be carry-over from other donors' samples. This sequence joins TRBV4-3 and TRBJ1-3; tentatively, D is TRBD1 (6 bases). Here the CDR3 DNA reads TGCGCCAGCAGCCAAGGGGGACATAGCTCTGGAAACACCATATATTTT. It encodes CASSQGGHSSGNTIYF.